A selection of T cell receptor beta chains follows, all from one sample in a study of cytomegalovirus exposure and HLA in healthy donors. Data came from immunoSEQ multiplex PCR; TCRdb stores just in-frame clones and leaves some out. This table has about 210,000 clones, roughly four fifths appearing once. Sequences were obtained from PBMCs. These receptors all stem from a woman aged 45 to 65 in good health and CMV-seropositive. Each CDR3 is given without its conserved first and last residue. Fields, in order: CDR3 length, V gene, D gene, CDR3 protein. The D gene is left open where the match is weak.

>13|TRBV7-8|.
ASSLLGGPSDTQY
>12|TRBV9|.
ASSVDAGDETQY
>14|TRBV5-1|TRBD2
ASSQTTSGGQNEQF
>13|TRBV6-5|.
ASRSSATGNNEAF
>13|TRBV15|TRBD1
ATSAGDRGREKLF
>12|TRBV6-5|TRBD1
ASSPGTGNYEQY
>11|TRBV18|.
ASSSTESGTQY
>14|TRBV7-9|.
ASSPYRAMEDYGYT
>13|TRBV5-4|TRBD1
ASSPDRENTGELF
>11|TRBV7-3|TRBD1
ASSLDRGTEAF
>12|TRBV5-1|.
ASSLVSSNYGYT
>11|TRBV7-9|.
ASSGQNNQPQH
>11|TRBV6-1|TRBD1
ASLQGLTDTQY
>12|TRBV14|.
ASSQVAEQETQY
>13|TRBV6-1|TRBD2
ASTSGGAGRDTQY
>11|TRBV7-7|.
ASSKTENTEAF
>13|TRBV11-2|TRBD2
ASSRRRGGQETQY
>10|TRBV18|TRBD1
ASSPDRDEQF
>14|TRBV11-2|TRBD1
ASRPWTGKASHEAF
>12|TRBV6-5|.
ASSYFGGQETQY
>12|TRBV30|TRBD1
AWSVQGAIGKLF
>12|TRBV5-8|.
ASSFSGSRREQY
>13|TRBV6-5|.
ASSYRRTRGSEQF
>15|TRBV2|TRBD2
ASSQPTSGGAADTQY
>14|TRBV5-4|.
ASSSTGTHFGYGYT
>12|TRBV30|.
AWSAGGRAGKLF
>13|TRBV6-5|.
ASNNRRGWDEKLF
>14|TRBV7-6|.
ASSLTYRKSTYEQY
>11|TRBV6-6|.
ASSFSRNQPQH
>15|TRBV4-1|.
ASSQDAQAWGRNTIY
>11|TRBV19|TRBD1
ASSRTGEDGYT
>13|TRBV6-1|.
ASSEAQRPTRGYT
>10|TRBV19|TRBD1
ASNVGDSEAF
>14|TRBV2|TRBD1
ASRPDRGSSGNTIY
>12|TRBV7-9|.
ASSPPYKNEKLF
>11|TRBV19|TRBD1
ASSQQGAGGYT
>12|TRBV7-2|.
ASSRIRSGNTIY
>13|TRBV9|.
ASSVAAGSGETQY
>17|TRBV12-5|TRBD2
ASGLLDGRAAGGTDTQY